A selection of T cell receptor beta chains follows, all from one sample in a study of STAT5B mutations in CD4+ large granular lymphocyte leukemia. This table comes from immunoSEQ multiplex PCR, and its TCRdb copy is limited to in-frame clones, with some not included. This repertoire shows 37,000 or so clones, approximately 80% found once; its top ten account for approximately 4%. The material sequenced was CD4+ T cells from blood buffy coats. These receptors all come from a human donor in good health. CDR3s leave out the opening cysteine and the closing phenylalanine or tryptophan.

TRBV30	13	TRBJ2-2	AWRGAGGDTGELF
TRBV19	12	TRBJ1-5	ASSMSLSNQPQH
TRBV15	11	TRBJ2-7	ATSRASQRERY
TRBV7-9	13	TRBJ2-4	ASSPGPLAKNIQY
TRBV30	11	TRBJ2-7	AWRTSGSYEQY
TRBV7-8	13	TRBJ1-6	ASSSAGTANSPLH
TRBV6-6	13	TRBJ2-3	ASSRRGLSTDTQY
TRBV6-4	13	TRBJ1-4	ASSEGGTANEKLF
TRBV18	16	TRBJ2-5	ASSYNSGSLAGAETQY
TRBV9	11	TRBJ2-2	ASSGGITGELF
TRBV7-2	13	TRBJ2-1	ASSYSPSSYNEQF
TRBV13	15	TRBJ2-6	ASSLGSGGAGANVLT
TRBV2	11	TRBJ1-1	ASSGEIRGKTF
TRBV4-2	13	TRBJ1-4	ASSQAGAANEKLF
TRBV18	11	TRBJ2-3	ASSPMSTDTQY
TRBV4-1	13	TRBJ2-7	ASSQESAGGREQY
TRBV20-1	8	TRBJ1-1	SAWQSEAF
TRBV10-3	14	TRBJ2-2	AISERVTGNTGELF
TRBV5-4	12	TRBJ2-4	ASSSGQVKNIQY
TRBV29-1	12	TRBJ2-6	SVDGASGANVLT
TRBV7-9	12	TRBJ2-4	ASSLAGGKNIQY
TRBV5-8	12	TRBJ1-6	ASSLTGVGSPLH
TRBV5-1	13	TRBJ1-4	ASSPEGQGTAKLF
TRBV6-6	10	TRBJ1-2	ASESLGYGYT
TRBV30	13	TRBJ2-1	AWSRSSGPYNEQF
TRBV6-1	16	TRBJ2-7	ASSEKLNYGGRPEEQY
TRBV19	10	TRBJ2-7	ASSLLGREQY
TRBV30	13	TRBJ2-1	AWSVVGSSYNEQF
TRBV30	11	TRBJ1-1	AWSVQGNTEAF
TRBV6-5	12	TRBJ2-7	ASSPRGNSYEQY
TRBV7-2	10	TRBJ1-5	ASSSLNQPQH
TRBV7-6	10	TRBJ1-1	ASSSWTGKAF
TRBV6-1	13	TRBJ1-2	ASSEALGTGGGYT
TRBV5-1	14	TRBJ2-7	ASSPGVAGGTYEQY
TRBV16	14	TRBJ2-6	ASSRNRNSGANVLT
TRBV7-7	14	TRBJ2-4	ASSGWSGGAKNIQY
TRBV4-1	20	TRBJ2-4	ASSQLSRASGRAHVAKNIQY
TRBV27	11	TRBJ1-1	ASSWREGDEAF
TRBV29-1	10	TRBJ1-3	SSLTGGNTIY
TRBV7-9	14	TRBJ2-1	ASSSYTGTANNEQF
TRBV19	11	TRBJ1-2	ASSKARNYGYT